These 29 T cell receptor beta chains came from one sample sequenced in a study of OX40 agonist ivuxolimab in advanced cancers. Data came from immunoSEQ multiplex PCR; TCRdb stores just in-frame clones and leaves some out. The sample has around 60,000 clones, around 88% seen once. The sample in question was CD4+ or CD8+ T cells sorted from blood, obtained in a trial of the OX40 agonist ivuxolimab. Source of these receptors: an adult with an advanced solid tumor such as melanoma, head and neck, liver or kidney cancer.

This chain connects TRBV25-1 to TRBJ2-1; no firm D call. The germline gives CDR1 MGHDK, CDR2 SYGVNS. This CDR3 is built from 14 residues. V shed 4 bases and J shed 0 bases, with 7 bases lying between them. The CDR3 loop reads CASSGSYSYNEQFF. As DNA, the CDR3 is TGTGCCAGCAGTGGGTCCTACTCCTACAATGAGCAGTTCTTC.

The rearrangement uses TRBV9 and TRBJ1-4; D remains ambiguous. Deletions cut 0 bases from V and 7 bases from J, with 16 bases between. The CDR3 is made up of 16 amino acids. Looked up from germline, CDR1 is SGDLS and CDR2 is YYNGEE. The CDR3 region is CASSVGVKGLGEKLFF. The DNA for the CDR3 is TGTGCCAGCAGCGTAGGGGTCAAGGGTCTGGGTGAAAAACTGTTTTTT. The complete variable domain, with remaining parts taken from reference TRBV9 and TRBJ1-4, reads DSGVTQTPKHLITATGQRVTLRCSPRSGDLSVYWYQQSLDQGLQFLIQYYNGEERAKGNILERFSAQQFPDLHSELNLSSLELGDSALYFCASSVGVKGLGEKLFFGSGTQLSVL.

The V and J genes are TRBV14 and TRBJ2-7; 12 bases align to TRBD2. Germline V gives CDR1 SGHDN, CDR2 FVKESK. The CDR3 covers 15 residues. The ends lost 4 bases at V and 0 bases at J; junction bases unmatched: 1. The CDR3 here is CASSRLAGVSYEQYF. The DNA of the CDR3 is TGTGCCAGCAGCCGACTAGCGGGAGTCTCCTACGAGCAGTACTTC.

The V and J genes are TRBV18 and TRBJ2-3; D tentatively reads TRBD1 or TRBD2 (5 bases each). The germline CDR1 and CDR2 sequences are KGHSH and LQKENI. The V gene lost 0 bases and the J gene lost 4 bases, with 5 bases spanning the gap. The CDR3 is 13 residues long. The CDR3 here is CASSPPGADTQYF. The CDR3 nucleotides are TGTGCCAGCTCACCACCGGGGGCAGATACGCAGTATTTT.

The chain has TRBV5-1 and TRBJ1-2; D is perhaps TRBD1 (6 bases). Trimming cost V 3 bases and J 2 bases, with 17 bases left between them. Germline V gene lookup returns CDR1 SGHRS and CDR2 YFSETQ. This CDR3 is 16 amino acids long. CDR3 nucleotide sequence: TGCGCCAGCAGCTCTGGGTCGGGACACCTAAACTATGGCTACACCTTC. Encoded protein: CASSSGSGHLNYGYTF.

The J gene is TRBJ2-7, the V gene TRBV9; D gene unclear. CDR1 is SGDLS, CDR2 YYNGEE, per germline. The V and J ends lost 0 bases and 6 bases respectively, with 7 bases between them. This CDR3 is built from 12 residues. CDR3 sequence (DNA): TGTGCCAGCAGCGTAGGGATTGGCGAGCAGTACTTC. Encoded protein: CASSVGIGEQYF.

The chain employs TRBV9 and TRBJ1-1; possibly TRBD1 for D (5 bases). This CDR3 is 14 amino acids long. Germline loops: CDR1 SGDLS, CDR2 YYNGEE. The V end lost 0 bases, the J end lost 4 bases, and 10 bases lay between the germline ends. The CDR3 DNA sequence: TGTGCCAGCAGCGTAGCGGGGGTGTCCACTGAAGCTTTCTTT. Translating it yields CASSVAGVSTEAFF.

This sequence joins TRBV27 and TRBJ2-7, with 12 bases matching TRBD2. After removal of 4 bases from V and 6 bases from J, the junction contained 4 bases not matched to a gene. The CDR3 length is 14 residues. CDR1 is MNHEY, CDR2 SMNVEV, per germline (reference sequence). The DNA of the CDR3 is TGTGCCAGCAGTTCCCCACTAGCGGGAGGCGAGCAGTACTTC. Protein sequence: CASSSPLAGGEQYF.

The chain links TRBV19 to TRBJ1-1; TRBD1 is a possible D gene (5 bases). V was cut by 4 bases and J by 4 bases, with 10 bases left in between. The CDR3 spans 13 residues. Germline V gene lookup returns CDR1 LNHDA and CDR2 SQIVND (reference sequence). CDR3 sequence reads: CASSTRDATEAFF. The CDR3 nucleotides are TGTGCCAGTAGTACCCGGGACGCCACTGAAGCTTTCTTT. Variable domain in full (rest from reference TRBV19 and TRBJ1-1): DGGITQSPKYLFRKEGQNVTLSCEQNLNHDAMYWYRQDPGQGLRLIYYSQIVNDFQKGDIAEGYSVSREKKESFPLTVTSAQKNPTAFYLCASSTRDATEAFFGQGTRLTVV.

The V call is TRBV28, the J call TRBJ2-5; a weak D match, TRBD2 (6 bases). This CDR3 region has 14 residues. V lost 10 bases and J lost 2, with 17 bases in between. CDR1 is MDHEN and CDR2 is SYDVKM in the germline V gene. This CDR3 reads CATATSPEQETQYF. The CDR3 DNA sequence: TGTGCCACCGCGACTAGTCCGGAACAAGAGACCCAGTACTTC. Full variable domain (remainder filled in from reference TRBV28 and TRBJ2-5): DVKVTQSSRYLVKRTGEKVFLECVQDMDHENMFWYRQDPGLGLRLIYFSYDVKMKEKGDIPEGYSVSREKKERFSLILESASTNQTSMYLCATATSPEQETQYFGPGTRLLVL.

CDR3 sequence (DNA): TGTGCCTGGAACGGTCTAGGGCCTGGAAACACCATATATTTT. This translates into CAWNGLGPGNTIYF. The genes are TRBV30 and TRBJ1-3; no clear D. Deletions cut 4 bases from V and 2 bases from J, with 12 bases between. The CDR3 extends over 14 amino acids. From germline, CDR1 is GTSNPN and CDR2 SVGIG (reference sequence).

CDR3 in amino acids: CASSQDPRGRDTQYF. In nucleotides, the CDR3 is TGCGCCAGCAGCCAAGATCCCAGGGGGAGGGATACGCAGTATTTT. The chain links TRBV4-1 to TRBJ2-3, with D maybe TRBD1 (7 bases). Germline CDR1 is MGHRA and CDR2 is YSYEKL. CDR3 length: 15 amino acids. Trimming pared 0 bases from V and 6 bases from J, leaving 13 bases between.

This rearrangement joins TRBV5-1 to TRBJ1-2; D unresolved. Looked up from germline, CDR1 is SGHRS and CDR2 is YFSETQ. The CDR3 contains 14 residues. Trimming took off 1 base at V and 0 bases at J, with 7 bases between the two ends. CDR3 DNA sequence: TGCGCCAGCAGCTTGTCTCTCTCTAACTATGGCTACACCTTC. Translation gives CASSLSLSNYGYTF.

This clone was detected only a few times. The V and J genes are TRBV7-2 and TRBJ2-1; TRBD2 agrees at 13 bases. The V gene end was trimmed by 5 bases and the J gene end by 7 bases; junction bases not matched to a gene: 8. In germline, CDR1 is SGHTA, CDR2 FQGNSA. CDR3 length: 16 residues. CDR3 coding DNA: TGTGCCAGCAGCGCAGAGGGACTAGCGGGAAGTAATGAGCAGTTCTTC. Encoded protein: CASSAEGLAGSNEQFF. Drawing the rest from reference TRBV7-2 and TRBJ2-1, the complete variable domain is GAGVSQSPSNKVTEKGKDVELRCDPISGHTALYWYRQSLGQGLEFLIYFQGNSAPDKSGLPSDRFSAERTGGSVSTLTIQRTQQEDSAVYLCASSAEGLAGSNEQFFGPGTRLTVL.

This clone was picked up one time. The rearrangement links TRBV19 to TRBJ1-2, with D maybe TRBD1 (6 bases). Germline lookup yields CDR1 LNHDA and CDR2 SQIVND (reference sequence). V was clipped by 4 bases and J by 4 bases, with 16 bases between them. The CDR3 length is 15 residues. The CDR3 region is CASSTQQGFSYGYTF. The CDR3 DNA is TGTGCCAGTAGTACACAACAGGGATTCAGCTATGGCTACACCTTC.

As DNA, the CDR3 is TGTGCCACTGAACAGGAAACGAACACCGGGGAGCTGTTTTTT. It yields the protein CATEQETNTGELFF. The rearrangement joins TRBV6-5 to TRBJ2-2, with D maybe TRBD1 (5 bases). The CDR3 runs to 14 residues. Trimming removed 10 bases from V and 0 bases from J, with 12 bases in between. Germline CDR1 MNHEY, CDR2 SVGAGI.

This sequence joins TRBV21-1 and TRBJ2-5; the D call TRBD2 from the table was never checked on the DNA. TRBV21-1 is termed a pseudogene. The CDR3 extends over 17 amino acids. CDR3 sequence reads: CALQVGLAGLLQETQYF. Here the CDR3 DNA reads TGTGCCTTACAAGTGGGACTAGCGGGACTACTTCAAGAGACCCAGTACTTC.

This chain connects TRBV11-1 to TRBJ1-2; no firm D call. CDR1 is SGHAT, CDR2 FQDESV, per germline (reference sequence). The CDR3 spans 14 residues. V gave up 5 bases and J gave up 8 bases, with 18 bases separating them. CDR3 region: CASSPSGRVGGYTF. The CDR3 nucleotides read TGTGCCAGCAGCCCCTCGGGCCGCGTAGGAGGCTACACCTTC.

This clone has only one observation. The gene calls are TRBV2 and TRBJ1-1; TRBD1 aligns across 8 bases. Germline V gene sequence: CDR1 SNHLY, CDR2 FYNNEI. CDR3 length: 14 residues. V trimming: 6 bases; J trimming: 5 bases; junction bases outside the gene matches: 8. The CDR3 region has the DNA TGTGCCAGCAGCCAAGACAGGGGTTCTACTGAAGCTTTCTTT. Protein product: CASSQDRGSTEAFF. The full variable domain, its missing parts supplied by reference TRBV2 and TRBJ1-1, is EPEVTQTPSHQVTQMGQEVILRCVPISNHLYFYWYRQILGQKVEFLVSFYNNEISEKSEIFDDQFSVERPDGSNFTLKIRSTKLEDSAMYFCASSQDRGSTEAFFGQGTRLTVV.

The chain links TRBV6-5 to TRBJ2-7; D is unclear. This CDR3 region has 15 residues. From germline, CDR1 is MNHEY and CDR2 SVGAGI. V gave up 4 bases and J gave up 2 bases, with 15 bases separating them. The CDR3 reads CASSFGGRLTYEQYF. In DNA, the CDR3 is TGTGCCAGCAGTTTCGGCGGAAGGCTAACCTACGAGCAGTACTTC.

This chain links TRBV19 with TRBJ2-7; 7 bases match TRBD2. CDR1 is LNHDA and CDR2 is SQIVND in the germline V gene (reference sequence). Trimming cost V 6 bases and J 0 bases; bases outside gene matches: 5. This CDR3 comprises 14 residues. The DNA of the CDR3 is TGTGCCAGTAGCCCGGGACTACTCTCCTACGAGCAGTACTTC. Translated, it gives CASSPGLLSYEQYF. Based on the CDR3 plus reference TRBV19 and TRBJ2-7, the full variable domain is DGGITQSPKYLFRKEGQNVTLSCEQNLNHDAMYWYRQDPGQGLRLIYYSQIVNDFQKGDIAEGYSVSREKKESFPLTVTSAQKNPTAFYLCASSPGLLSYEQYFGPGTRLTVT.

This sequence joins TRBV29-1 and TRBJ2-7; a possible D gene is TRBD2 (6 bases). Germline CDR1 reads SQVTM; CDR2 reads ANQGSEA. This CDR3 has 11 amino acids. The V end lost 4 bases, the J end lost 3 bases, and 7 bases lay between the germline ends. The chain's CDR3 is CSVGGVYEQYF. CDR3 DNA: TGCAGCGTTGGGGGGGTCTACGAGCAGTACTTC.

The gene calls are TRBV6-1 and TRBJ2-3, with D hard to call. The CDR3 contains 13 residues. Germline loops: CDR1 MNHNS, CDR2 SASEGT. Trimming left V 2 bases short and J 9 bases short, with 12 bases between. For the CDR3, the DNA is TGTGCCAGCAGTGAAAGGCCGGGCGGAACGCAGTATTTT. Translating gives CASSERPGGTQYF.

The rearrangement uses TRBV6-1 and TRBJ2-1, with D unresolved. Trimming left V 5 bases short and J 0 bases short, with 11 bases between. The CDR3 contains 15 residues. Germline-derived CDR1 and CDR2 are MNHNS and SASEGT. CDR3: CASSRDSSSYNEQFF. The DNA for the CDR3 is TGTGCCAGCAGTCGAGACTCCAGCTCCTACAATGAGCAGTTCTTC.

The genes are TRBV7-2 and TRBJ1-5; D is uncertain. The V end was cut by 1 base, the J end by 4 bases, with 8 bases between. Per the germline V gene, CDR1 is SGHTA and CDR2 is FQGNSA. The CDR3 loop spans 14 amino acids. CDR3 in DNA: TGTGCCAGCAGCTTAGAGGCAGCAAATCAGCCCCAGCATTTT. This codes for CASSLEAANQPQHF.

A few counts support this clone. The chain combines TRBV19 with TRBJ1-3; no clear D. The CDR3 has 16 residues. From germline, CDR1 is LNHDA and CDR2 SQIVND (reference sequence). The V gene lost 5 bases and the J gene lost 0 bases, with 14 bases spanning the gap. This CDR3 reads CASSFGTFSSGNTIYF. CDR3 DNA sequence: TGTGCCAGTAGTTTTGGCACCTTTTCCTCTGGAAACACCATATATTTT.

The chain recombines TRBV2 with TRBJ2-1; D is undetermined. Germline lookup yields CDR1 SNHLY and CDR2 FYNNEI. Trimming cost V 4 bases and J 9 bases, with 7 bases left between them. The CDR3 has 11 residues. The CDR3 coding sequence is TGTGCCAGCAGTGGGTGGATTGAGCAGTTCTTC. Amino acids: CASSGWIEQFF.

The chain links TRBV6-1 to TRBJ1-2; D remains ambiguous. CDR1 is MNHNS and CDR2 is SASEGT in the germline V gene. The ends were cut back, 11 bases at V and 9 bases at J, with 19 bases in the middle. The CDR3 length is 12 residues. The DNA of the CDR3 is TGTGCCGCGAAGTGGCGCCTACAAAGCTACACCTTC. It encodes CAAKWRLQSYTF.

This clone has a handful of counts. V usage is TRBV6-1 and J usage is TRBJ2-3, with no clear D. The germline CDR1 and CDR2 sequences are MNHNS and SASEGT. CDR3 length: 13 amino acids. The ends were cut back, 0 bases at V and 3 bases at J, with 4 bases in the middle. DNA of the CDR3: TGTGCCAGCAGTGAAGCCTGGACAGATACGCAGTATTTT. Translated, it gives CASSEAWTDTQYF.